This T cell receptor (beta chain) was retrieved from a study of T cell responses to AZD1222 COVID-19 vaccine (dated by TCRdb to the early 2020s). Regarding the research as a whole: AZD1222 recipients whose second dose came at about 4 weeks and those whose second dose came at about 12 weeks were combined into one group, since spike-specific TCR depth and breadth did not differ between the two schedules. TCR sequencing was performed for 230 to 250 trial participants, of whom 207 were given two doses of AZD1222 and approximately 25 were given two doses of MenACWY control vaccine. Trial participants were enrolled by age into 18-55, 56-69 and 70-plus year subgroups, with around 140, 26 and 57 TCR-sequenced participants respectively.

Overall study outcomes, separate from this receptor: Because no day 14 peak-response samples were available, the repertoires could be characterized only after the peak T cell response. Only a handful of AZD1222 recipients were SARS-CoV-2 seropositive at baseline, limiting conclusions about previously exposed vaccinees. The vaccine-associated CD4 TCRs covered the entire spike protein, and the dominant responses fell in regions 160-218 and 743-854. In the small 56-69-year group, the increase in depth fell short of significance, most likely because of low power. After two AZD1222 doses, spike-specific TCR breadth and depth were significantly higher than at day 0 and than in MenACWY recipients. Nearly half of unique spike-specific TCRs reportedly recognized epitopes outside regions mutated in the B.1.351 and B.1.1.7 variants. Most participants were white British and females outnumbered males, and the authors suggested that clonal diversity may have been underestimated.

The CDR3 regions of human TCRbeta chains were analyzed by immunosequencing. The original pipeline was this. Repertoire TCRs were matched against a reference library of SARS-CoV-2-specific TCRs generated with the MIRA antigen-specificity platform. Breadth meant the fraction of unique TCRs that were SARS-CoV-2-associated, whereas depth meant the fraction of total T cells that were SARS-CoV-2-associated. Each spike-specific TCR was assigned to its reactive spike region and to a CD4 or CD8 class using the MIRA data. Log10-transformed breadth and depth values were compared by one-way ANOVA with Sidak's multiple comparisons tests. TCRdb carries this immuneACCESS record with in-frame sequences only. Its versions omit some clonotypes, under half of them owing to an unresolved V gene in the studies checked, with the rest unexplained. That table supplies the V and J calls and clone size; D and trimming were determined from the DNA. In this sample the table shows about 170,000 clones, roughly 90% of which occur a single time. The ten largest clones take up about 1.6% of the sample.

The CDR3 sequence holds 14 residues, the cysteine and phenylalanine included. Of all the DNA, just the CDR3 is kept, 42 bases in frame from base 1. According to the germline V gene, CDR1 reads SGHRS and CDR2 reads YFSETQ. V is reduced by 1 base and J by 1 base, leaving a spacing of 9 bases between them. The sample's time point label, decoded: baseline before first vaccination. Samples from vaccinated people were obtained from the UK trials COV001 and COV002, which included a single-blind randomized controlled phase 2/3 trial of AZD1222 (ChAdOx1 nCoV-19) in healthy adults. For TCRbeta chain sequencing, PBMC samples from trial participants were taken at day 0 and at day 28 after the second dose. A word on this clone: What this receptor recognizes is not known. Base qualities are not provided; no much larger clone lies one nucleotide away.

This material consisted of peripheral blood, taken on day 0 of AZD1222 vaccination. The receptor comes from an adult in good health. The sequence links TRBV5-1 to TRBJ2-7; the D gene is perhaps TRBD1, on 6 matching bases. The CDR3 here reads CASSLRGGSYEQYF. The DNA sequence is given as TGCGCCAGCAGCTTGAGAGGGGGTTCCTACGAGCAGTACTTC.